What follows describes a single T cell receptor beta chain. This sample was taken from a study of CD8 T cells in Susac syndrome. The control participants were healthy donors, and these controls were matched with respect to both age and sex. Negative magnetic isolation gave CD8+ and CD4+ cells; FACS enriched CD8+ TEMRA. About 0.45 to 1 ug RNA was reverse transcribed with random hexamers. The CDR3 of TCR beta was amplified by immunoSEQ multiplex PCR across 54 Vbeta and 13 Jbeta. One entry per CDR3 protein results from TCRdb running MiXCR on the immunoSEQ multiplex PCR reads. This table holds 95,000 to 150,000 distinct CDR3 sequences, around 94% found once. This TCR was recovered from a human donor in good health. Material: CD4+ T cells from PBMCs.

The CDR3 nucleotides are TGCGCCAGCAGCTTGGAGGGGTCCACAGATACGCAGTATTTT. This sequence encodes CASSLEGSTDTQYF. The J gene is TRBJ2-3, the V gene TRBV5-1, with D tentatively TRBD1 (5 bases). The CDR3 covers 14 residues. Germline V gene sequence: CDR1 SGHRS, CDR2 YFSETQ. V was trimmed by 0 bases and J by 2 bases, leaving 7 bases between them.